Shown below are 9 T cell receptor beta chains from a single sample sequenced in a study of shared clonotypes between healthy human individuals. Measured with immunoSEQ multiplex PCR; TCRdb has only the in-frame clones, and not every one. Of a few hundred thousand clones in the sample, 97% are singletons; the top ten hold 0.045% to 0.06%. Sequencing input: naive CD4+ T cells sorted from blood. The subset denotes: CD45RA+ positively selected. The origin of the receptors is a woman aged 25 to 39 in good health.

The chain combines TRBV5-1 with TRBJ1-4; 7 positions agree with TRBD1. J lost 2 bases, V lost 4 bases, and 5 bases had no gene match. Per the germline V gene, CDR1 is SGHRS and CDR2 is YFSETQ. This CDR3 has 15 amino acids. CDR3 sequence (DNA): TGCGCCAGCAGCGTAACAGGGGTGACTAATGAAAAACTGTTTTTT. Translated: CASSVTGVTNEKLFF.

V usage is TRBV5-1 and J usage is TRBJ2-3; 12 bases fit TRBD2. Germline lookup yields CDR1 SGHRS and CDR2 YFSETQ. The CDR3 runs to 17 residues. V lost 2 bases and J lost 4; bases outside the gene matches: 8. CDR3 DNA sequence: TGCGCCAGCAGCTTCCTAGCGGGAGGGACCGGGGCAGATACGCAGTATTTT. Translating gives CASSFLAGGTGADTQYF. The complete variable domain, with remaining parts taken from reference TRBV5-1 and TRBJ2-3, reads KAGVTQTPRYLIKTRGQQVTLSCSPISGHRSVSWYQQTPGQGLQFLFEYFSETQRNKGNFPGRFSGRQFSNSRSEMNVSTLELGDSALYLCASSFLAGGTGADTQYFGPGTRLTVL.

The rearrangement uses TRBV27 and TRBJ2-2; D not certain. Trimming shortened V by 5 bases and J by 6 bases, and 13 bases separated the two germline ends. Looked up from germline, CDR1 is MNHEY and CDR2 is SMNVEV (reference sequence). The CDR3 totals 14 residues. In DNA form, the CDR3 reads TGTGCCAGCAGTCGCTCACGGATGGCCGGGGAGCTGTTTTTT. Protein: CASSRSRMAGELFF.

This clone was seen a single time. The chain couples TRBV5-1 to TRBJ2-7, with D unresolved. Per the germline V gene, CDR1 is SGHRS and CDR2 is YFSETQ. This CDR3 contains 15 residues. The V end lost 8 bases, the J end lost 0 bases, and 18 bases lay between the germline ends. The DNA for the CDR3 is TGCGCCAGAAGGGATAACACCAGAAACTCCTACGAGCAGTACTTC. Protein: CARRDNTRNSYEQYF.

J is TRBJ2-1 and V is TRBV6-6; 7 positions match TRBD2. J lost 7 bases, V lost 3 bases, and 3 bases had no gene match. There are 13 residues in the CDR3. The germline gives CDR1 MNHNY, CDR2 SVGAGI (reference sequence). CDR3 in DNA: TGTGCCAGCAGTTATGGCGGGAGAAATGAGCAGTTCTTC. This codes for CASSYGGRNEQFF.

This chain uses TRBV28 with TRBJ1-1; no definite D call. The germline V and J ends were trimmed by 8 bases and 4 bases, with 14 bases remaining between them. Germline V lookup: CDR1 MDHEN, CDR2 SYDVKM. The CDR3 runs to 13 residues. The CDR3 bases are TGTGCCAGCGAAAGTGGCGCGGGCACTGAAGCTTTCTTT. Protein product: CASESGAGTEAFF.

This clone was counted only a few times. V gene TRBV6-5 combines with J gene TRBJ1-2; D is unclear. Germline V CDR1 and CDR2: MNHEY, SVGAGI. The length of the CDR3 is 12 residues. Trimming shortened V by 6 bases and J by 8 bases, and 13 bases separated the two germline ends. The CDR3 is CASRSQTRGYTF. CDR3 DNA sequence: TGTGCCAGCAGATCGCAGACACGGGGCTACACCTTC.

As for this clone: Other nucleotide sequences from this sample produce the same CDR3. The CDR3 is CASSIADSNQPQHF. Written as DNA, the CDR3 is TGTGCCAGTAGTATAGCAGACAGCAATCAGCCCCAGCATTTT. The chain recombines TRBV19 with TRBJ1-5, with D uncertain. This CDR3 contains 14 residues. The germline V gene has CDR1 LNHDA and CDR2 SQIVND (reference sequence). The V end lost 1 base, the J end lost 1 base, and 5 bases lay between the germline ends.

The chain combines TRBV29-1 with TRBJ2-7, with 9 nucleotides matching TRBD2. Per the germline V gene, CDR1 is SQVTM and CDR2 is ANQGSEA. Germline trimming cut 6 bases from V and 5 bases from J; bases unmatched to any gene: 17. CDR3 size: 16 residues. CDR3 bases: TGCAGCGTAGCGGGACTAGCAAGCCTAAAGTCGAACGAGCAGTACTTC. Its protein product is CSVAGLASLKSNEQYF.